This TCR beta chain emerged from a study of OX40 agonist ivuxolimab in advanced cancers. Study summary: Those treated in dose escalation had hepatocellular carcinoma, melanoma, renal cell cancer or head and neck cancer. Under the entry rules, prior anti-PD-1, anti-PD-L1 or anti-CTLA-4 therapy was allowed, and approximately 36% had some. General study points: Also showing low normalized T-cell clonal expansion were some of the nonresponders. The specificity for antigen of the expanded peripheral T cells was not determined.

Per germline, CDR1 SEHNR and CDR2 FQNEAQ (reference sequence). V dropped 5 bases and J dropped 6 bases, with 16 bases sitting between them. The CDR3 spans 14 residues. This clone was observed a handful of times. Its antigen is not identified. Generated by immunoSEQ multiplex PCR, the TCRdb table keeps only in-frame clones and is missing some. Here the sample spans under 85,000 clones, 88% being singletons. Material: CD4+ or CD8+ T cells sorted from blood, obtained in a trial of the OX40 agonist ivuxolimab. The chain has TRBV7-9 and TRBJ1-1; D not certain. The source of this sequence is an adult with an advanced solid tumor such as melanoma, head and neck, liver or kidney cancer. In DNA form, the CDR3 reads TGTGCCAGCAGCCTCTCCCAGACACGCGCTGAAGCTTTCTTT. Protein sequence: CASSLSQTRAEAFF.